These 10 T cell receptor beta chains came from one sample sequenced in a study of human T cells and chemical hapten exposure. Time point here: pre-sensitization, week 0. Treatment meaning: therapeutic diphenylcyclopropenone sensitization with weekly scalp DPC. TCRdb ran MiXCR on the RACE reads and lists one entry per CDR3 protein. The data hold 200,000 to 300,000 distinct CDR3 sequences, with roughly 8.9% observed a single time. The sequences come from whole blood, collected in connection with sensitization to the hapten diphenylcyclopropenone (DPC). The receptors come from a woman aged 40 to 50 with alopecia areata. Some clones in this sample may be carry-over from other donors' samples.

This clonotype was counted only a few times. This chain links TRBV6-2 or TRBV6-3 with TRBJ1-4; 9 bases line up with TRBD1. With V trimmed by 6 bases and J by 8 bases, 7 bases remained unmatched. CDR3 size: 14 residues. CDR1 is MNHEY and CDR2 is SVGEGT in the germline V gene. The DNA of the CDR3 is TGTGCCAGCAGCTTACAGGGGGCCTGGGAAAAACTGTTTTTT. This gives the protein CASSLQGAWEKLFF.

There are many counts of this clonotype. The rearrangement links TRBV20-1 to TRBJ2-3; 8 bases align to TRBD2. J gave up 2 bases and V 4 bases, and 8 bases lay outside the gene matches. This CDR3 is 15 amino acids long. Germline lookup yields CDR1 DFQATT and CDR2 SNEGSKA (reference sequence). The CDR3 sequence: CSATAREAATDTQYF. As DNA, the CDR3 is TGCAGTGCTACGGCGCGGGAGGCAGCCACAGATACGCAGTATTTT.

The chain employs TRBV29-1 and TRBJ1-2, with 8 bases aligning to TRBD1. There are 12 residues in the CDR3. After removal of 5 bases from V and 5 bases from J, the junction contained 4 bases not matched to a gene. In germline, CDR1 is SQVTM, CDR2 ANQGSEA. The CDR3 protein is CSVTGGRYGYTF. The DNA of the CDR3 is TGCAGCGTTACAGGGGGAAGGTATGGCTACACCTTC.

The genes are TRBV12-3 or TRBV12-4 and TRBJ1-1; D is unresolved. CDR3 length: 13 amino acids. The ends were cut back, 4 bases at V and 4 bases at J, with 10 bases in the middle. The CDR3 is CASSSGESTEAFF. As DNA, the CDR3 is TGTGCCAGCAGTTCTGGGGAGTCCACTGAAGCTTTCTTT.

The genes are TRBV24-1 and TRBJ1-1; 9 bases fit TRBD1. Losses at the gene ends were 3 bases for V and 8 bases for J; bases not matched to a gene: 3. Germline CDR1 KGHDR, CDR2 SFDVKD. The CDR3 is 13 amino acids. In DNA form, the CDR3 reads TGTGCCACCAGTGATCGGGACAGGGCCGAAGCTTTCTTT. Translating gives CATSDRDRAEAFF.

The chain has TRBV12-3 or TRBV12-4 and TRBJ2-1; 10 bases match TRBD2. J gave up 7 bases and V 6 bases, and 12 bases lay outside the gene matches. There are 16 residues in the CDR3. CDR3 bases: TGTGCCAGCAGCCCGCCGACTAGCGGGCTTCGTAATGAGCAGTTCTTC. Translating it yields CASSPPTSGLRNEQFF.

The CDR3 DNA sequence: TGTGCCAGCAGTGCACCCTCCGGAAAGCAGTATTTT. This sequence encodes CASSAPSGKQYF. The chain is built from TRBV12-3 or TRBV12-4 and TRBJ2-3; D not resolved. Trimming took off 5 bases at V and 11 bases at J, with 14 bases between the two ends. The CDR3 consists of 12 residues.

This chain uses TRBV3-1 with TRBJ2-5; TRBD1 or TRBD2 may be the D gene (5 bases each). The germline CDR1 and CDR2 sequences are LGHDT and YNNKEL (reference sequence). V lost 0 bases and J 5 bases, leaving 16 bases between the germline ends. CDR3 size: 16 residues. This CDR3 reads CASSQEAGTLRETQYF. In DNA form, the CDR3 reads TGTGCCAGCAGCCAAGAAGCAGGGACCCTCAGGGAGACCCAGTACTTC.

The CDR3 reads CASSYYGGGETQYF. For the CDR3, the DNA is TGTGCCAGCAGTTACTATGGCGGCGGCGAGACCCAGTACTTC. The gene calls are TRBV6-5 and TRBJ2-5; no reliable D call. This CDR3 is 14 amino acids long. V was shortened by 1 base and J by 5 bases, with 11 bases between the two germline ends. The germline V gene has CDR1 MNHEY and CDR2 SVGAGI.

The J gene is TRBJ2-3, the V gene TRBV3-1, with D unclear. Trimming cost V 0 bases and J 1 base, with 14 bases left between them. There are 17 residues in the CDR3. Per germline, CDR1 LGHDT and CDR2 YNNKEL (reference sequence). The CDR3 region has the DNA TGTGCCAGCAGCCAAGATTCGCAGGCCGTGGGCACAGATACGCAGTATTTT. Amino acids: CASSQDSQAVGTDTQYF.